This T cell receptor (beta chain) was captured by sequencing in a study of cytomegalovirus exposure and HLA in healthy donors. Only in-frame clones appear in the TCRdb table, and some are missing; sequencing was by immunoSEQ multiplex PCR. In the table there are 120,000 or so clones, 75% to 90% of which are singletons. Per germline, CDR1 SGHRS and CDR2 YFSETQ. Trimming took 3 bases from V and 7 from J; bases not matched to a gene: 2. The CDR3 extends over 14 amino acids. Sequenced material: PBMCs. The chain uses TRBV5-1 and TRBJ1-4; 11 bases fit TRBD1. This clonotype originated in a man younger than 35 in good health and CMV-seropositive. The CDR3 spells CASSSGQGAEKLFF. Here the CDR3 DNA reads TGCGCCAGCAGCTCTGGACAGGGGGCTGAAAAACTGTTTTTT.